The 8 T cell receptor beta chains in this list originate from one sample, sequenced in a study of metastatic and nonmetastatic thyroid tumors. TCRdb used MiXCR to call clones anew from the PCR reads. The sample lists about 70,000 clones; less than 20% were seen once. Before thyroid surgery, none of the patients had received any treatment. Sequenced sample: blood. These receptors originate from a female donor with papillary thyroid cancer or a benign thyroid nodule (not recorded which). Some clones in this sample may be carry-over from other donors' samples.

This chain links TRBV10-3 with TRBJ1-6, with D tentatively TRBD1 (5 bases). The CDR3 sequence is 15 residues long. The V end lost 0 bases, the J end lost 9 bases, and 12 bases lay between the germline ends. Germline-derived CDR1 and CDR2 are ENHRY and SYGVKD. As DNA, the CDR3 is TGTGCCATCAGTGAGTCGACACCAGGGAGTTCACCCCTCCACTTT. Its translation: CAISESTPGSSPLHF.

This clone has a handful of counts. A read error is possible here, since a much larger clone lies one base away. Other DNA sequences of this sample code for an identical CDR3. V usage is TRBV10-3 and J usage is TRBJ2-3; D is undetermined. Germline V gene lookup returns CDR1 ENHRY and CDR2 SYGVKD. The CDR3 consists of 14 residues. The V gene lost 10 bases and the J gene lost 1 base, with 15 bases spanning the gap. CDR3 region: CATRAGVGTDTQYF. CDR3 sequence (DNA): TGTGCCACCCGAGCTGGAGTTGGCACAGATACGCAGTATTTT.

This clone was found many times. In DNA, the CDR3 is TGTGCCAGCAAAACCCTAGACAGGAACACTGAAGCTTTCTTT. The encoded protein is CASKTLDRNTEAFF. The chain employs TRBV6-1 and TRBJ1-1; D possibly corresponds to TRBD1 (5 bases). V was cut by 7 bases and J by 1 base, with 13 bases left in between. In germline, CDR1 is MNHNS, CDR2 SASEGT. CDR3 size: 14 residues.

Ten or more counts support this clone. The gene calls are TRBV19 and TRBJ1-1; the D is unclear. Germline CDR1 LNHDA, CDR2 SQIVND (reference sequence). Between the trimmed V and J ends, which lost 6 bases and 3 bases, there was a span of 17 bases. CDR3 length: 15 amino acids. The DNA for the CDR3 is TGTGCCAGTAGGGTAAGCTCGCCATTGGACACTGAAGCTTTCTTT. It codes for CASRVSSPLDTEAFF.

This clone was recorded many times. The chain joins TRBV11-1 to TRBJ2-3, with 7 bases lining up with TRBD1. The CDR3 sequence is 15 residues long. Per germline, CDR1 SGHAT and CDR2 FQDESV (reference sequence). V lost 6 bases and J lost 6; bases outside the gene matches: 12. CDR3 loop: CASSIWATDRDTQYF. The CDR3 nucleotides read TGTGCCAGCAGTATCTGGGCAACGGACAGGGATACGCAGTATTTT.

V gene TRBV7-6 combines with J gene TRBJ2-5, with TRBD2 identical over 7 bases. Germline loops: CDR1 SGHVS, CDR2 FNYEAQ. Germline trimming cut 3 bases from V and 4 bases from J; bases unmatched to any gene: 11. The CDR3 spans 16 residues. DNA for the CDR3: TGTGCCAGCAGCTTTGGGGGGGACGGAAAGGGAGAGACCCAGTACTTC. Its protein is CASSFGGDGKGETQYF.

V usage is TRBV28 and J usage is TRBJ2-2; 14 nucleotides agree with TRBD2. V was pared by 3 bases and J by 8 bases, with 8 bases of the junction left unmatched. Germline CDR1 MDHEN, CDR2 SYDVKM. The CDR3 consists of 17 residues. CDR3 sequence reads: CASSLGLAGDILGELFF. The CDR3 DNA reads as TGTGCCAGCAGTTTGGGACTAGCGGGAGATATTTTAGGGGAGCTGTTTTTT. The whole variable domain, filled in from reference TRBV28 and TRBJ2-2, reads DVKVTQSSRYLVKRTGEKVFLECVQDMDHENMFWYRQDPGLGLRLIYFSYDVKMKEKGDIPEGYSVSREKKERFSLILESASTNQTSMYLCASSLGLAGDILGELFFGEGSRLTVL.

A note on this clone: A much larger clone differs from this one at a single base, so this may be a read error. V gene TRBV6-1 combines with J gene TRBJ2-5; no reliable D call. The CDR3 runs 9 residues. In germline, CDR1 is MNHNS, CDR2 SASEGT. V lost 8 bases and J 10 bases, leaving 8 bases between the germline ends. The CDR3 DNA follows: TGTGCCAGCTTTTTTGACCAGTACTTC. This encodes CASFFDQYF.